Shown below are 21 T cell receptor beta chains from a single sample sequenced in a study of blood T cell repertoires in COVID-19. Assay used: immunoSEQ multiplex PCR; TCRdb lists only in-frame clones, some missing. This sample has just over 300,000 clones; about nine tenths occur once, and the top ten carry about 2.5%. Material for sequencing was peripheral blood. Receptors originate from a man aged 18 to 30 with active or convalescent COVID-19.

The chain is built from TRBV28 and TRBJ2-7; 9 nucleotides agree with TRBD2. Germline CDR1 is MDHEN and CDR2 is SYDVKM. V shed 2 bases, J shed 3 bases, and the junction held 20 bases outside the gene matches. The CDR3 is made up of 20 amino acids. CDR3 amino acids: CASSLEGGTSTVSVLYEQYF. The CDR3 nucleotides read TGTGCCAGCAGTTTAGAGGGAGGGACTAGCACAGTTTCGGTACTCTACGAGCAGTACTTC. Full variable domain (outside the CDR3, taken from reference TRBV28 and TRBJ2-7): DVKVTQSSRYLVKRTGEKVFLECVQDMDHENMFWYRQDPGLGLRLIYFSYDVKMKEKGDIPEGYSVSREKKERFSLILESASTNQTSMYLCASSLEGGTSTVSVLYEQYFGPGTRLTVT.

The rearrangement uses TRBV28 and TRBJ1-1; D is perhaps TRBD1 (6 bases). Germline CDR1 reads MDHEN; CDR2 reads SYDVKM. The V and J ends lost 2 bases and 3 bases respectively, with 10 bases between them. The CDR3 length is 14 residues. The DNA of the CDR3 is TGTGCCAGCAGTTTAGCAGGGGTGGACACTGAAGCTTTCTTT. Protein: CASSLAGVDTEAFF.

This clone was seen once. The genes are TRBV4-1 and TRBJ1-2; D remains ambiguous. CDR3 size: 12 residues. Germline CDR1 and CDR2: MGHRA and YSYEKL. V lost 1 base and J lost 5, with 5 bases in between. CDR3 protein: CASSQGLYGYTF. CDR3 bases: TGCGCCAGCAGCCAAGGACTTTATGGCTACACCTTC.

The chain recombines TRBV7-9 with TRBJ2-1; 9 nucleotides match TRBD2. The CDR3 runs to 16 residues. CDR1 and CDR2 (germline): SEHNR, FQNEAQ (reference sequence). The trim removed 5 bases at V and 6 bases at J, leaving 11 bases unmatched. This CDR3 reads CASSAAGGVALNEQFF. The CDR3 nucleotides read TGTGCCAGCAGCGCCGCGGGAGGGGTGGCCCTCAATGAGCAGTTCTTC.

V gene TRBV28 combines with J gene TRBJ2-7; 7 nucleotides match TRBD2. The trim removed 0 bases at V and 4 bases at J, leaving 6 bases unmatched. Germline CDR1 is MDHEN and CDR2 is SYDVKM. The CDR3 loop spans 15 amino acids. CDR3 amino acids: CASSLWQGGEYEQYF. The CDR3 DNA reads as TGTGCCAGCAGTTTATGGCAGGGAGGGGAATACGAGCAGTACTTC.

A word on this clone: In the same sample, other DNA sequences code for this CDR3. The chain recombines TRBV4-1 with TRBJ2-7; TRBD1 matches at 7 bases. With 4 bases clipped from V and 2 bases from J, the junction kept 5 bases outside the gene matches. Germline CDR1 reads MGHRA; CDR2 reads YSYEKL. The CDR3 runs to 14 residues. The CDR3 DNA reads as TGCGCCAGCAGCCTCAGGCAGGGGGCCTACGAGCAGTACTTC. Amino acids: CASSLRQGAYEQYF.

The chain recombines TRBV29-1 with TRBJ2-7; 8 bases line up with TRBD1. The CDR3 extends over 15 amino acids. Germline V lookup: CDR1 SQVTM, CDR2 ANQGSEA. The trim removed 4 bases at V and 4 bases at J, leaving 12 bases unmatched. CDR3 nucleotides: TGCAGCGTTGCGTACACCTGGGACAGGCGGTACGAGCAGTACTTC. This codes for CSVAYTWDRRYEQYF.

The chain carries TRBV13 and TRBJ1-1, with TRBD1 matching 9 bases. The CDR3 has 14 amino acids. Germline V CDR1 and CDR2: PRHDT, FYEKMQ (reference sequence). The J segment lost 3 bases and the V segment lost 6 bases, leaving 5 bases of the junction unmatched. DNA for the CDR3: TGTGCCAGCAGGACCGGGACAGGGTACACTGAAGCTTTCTTT. Translated, it gives CASRTGTGYTEAFF.

The chain couples TRBV4-1 to TRBJ2-1; weak D call: TRBD2 (6 bases). The V end was cut by 9 bases, the J end by 5 bases, with 20 bases between. This CDR3 comprises 15 residues. Looked up from germline, CDR1 is MGHRA and CDR2 is YSYEKL. CDR3 loop: CASQPSAGGDNEQFF. As DNA, the CDR3 is TGCGCCAGTCAGCCTTCTGCTGGAGGGGACAATGAGCAGTTCTTC.

The chain has TRBV28 and TRBJ2-1, with a tentative D call TRBD1 (6 bases). The CDR3 covers 17 residues. In germline, CDR1 is MDHEN, CDR2 SYDVKM. V was pared by 6 bases and J by 1 base, with 19 bases between. The CDR3 region has the DNA TGTGCCAGCAGGCCACCCGGACAGTTCTATTCCTACAATGAGCAGTTCTTC. It specifies CASRPPGQFYSYNEQFF.

The chain couples TRBV11-3 to TRBJ1-2; 10 bases fit TRBD1. CDR1 is SGHNT and CDR2 is YENEEA in the germline V gene. This CDR3 has 16 residues. V shed 3 bases, J shed 6 bases, and the junction held 10 bases outside the gene matches. CDR3 in DNA: TGTGCCAGCAGCTTGAGTCGGACAGGGGGTAGGGATGGCTACACCTTC. It translates to CASSLSRTGGRDGYTF.

This rearrangement joins TRBV19 to TRBJ2-6, with 7 bases fitting TRBD2. V lost 3 bases to trimming and J lost 2 bases; unmatched junction nucleotides: 4. The CDR3 has 16 amino acids. CDR1 is LNHDA, CDR2 SQIVND, per germline (reference sequence). The CDR3 reads CASSMFGGAGANVLTF. CDR3 in DNA: TGTGCCAGTAGTATGTTTGGGGGGGCTGGGGCCAACGTCCTGACTTTC.

The J gene is TRBJ1-3, the V gene TRBV18; D remains unclear. Germline values: CDR1 KGHSH, CDR2 LQKENI. This CDR3 comprises 16 residues. Deletions cut 3 bases from V and 5 bases from J, with 17 bases between. Here the CDR3 DNA reads TGTGCCAGCTCACCGACGGCGGCCTTTGATAGAAACACCATATATTTT. Translated, it gives CASSPTAAFDRNTIYF.

This clone appeared a single time. This chain connects TRBV24-1 to TRBJ2-3; TRBD2 matches at 9 bases. V was pared by 3 bases and J by 3 bases, with 9 bases of the junction left unmatched. Germline CDR1 reads KGHDR; CDR2 reads SFDVKD. The CDR3 spans 17 residues. In DNA form, the CDR3 reads TGTGCCACCAGTGATCCGAGCGGGAGGAAACAAACAGATACGCAGTATTTT. This encodes CATSDPSGRKQTDTQYF.

The chain combines TRBV9 with TRBJ2-7; D is ambiguous. The V end was cut by 2 bases, the J end by 0 bases, with 9 bases between. The CDR3 has 14 amino acids. Germline assignment: CDR1 SGDLS and CDR2 YYNGEE. The CDR3 DNA reads TGTGCCAGCAGCGTCGACGGAGTCTCCTACGAGCAGTACTTC. Protein sequence: CASSVDGVSYEQYF.

This clone occurred once. The V and J genes are TRBV7-2 and TRBJ2-5; D is possibly TRBD2 (6 bases). The V end lost 5 bases, the J end lost 2 bases, and 9 bases lay between the germline ends. The germline V gene encodes CDR1 SGHTA and CDR2 FQGNSA. This CDR3 contains 13 residues. The CDR3 sequence: CASSPSVQETQYF. The CDR3 DNA sequence: TGTGCCAGCAGCCCTAGCGTACAAGAGACCCAGTACTTC.

The chain has TRBV6-5 and TRBJ1-1; 11 nucleotides match TRBD1. Germline V lookup: CDR1 MNHEY, CDR2 SVGAGI. The J segment lost 2 bases and the V segment lost 8 bases, leaving 7 bases of the junction unmatched. The CDR3 is 15 amino acids. The CDR3 DNA reads as TGTGCCAGCCGAGGGGACAGGGGGGGCAACACTGAAGCTTTCTTT. As protein: CASRGDRGGNTEAFF.

The genes are TRBV6-2 or TRBV6-3 and TRBJ2-3, with 12 bases fitting TRBD2. Germline V CDR1 and CDR2: MNHEY, SVGEGT. Unmatched junction bases numbered 4, after V lost 5 bases and J lost 1 base. CDR3 length: 16 amino acids. The CDR3 is CASSPRTSGGTDTQYF. The CDR3 bases are TGTGCCAGCAGTCCCAGGACTAGCGGGGGCACAGATACGCAGTATTTT.

V usage is TRBV28 and J usage is TRBJ2-1; 10 nucleotides line up with TRBD2. Germline CDR1 reads MDHEN; CDR2 reads SYDVKM. V was pared by 4 bases and J by 4 bases, with 16 bases of the junction left unmatched. This CDR3 is built from 19 residues. CDR3 nucleotides: TGTGCCAGCAGTTCCATATGGGCCTCTAGCGGGAGTACGTACAATGAGCAGTTCTTC. Protein: CASSSIWASSGSTYNEQFF.

CDR3 region: CASSPARRGPDTQYF. The CDR3 DNA reads TGTGCCAGCAGCCCAGCCCGCAGGGGGCCGGATACGCAGTATTTT. The rearrangement uses TRBV7-2 and TRBJ2-3; 8 nucleotides agree with TRBD1. The CDR3 is made up of 15 amino acids. The V gene end was trimmed by 5 bases and the J gene end by 6 bases; junction bases not matched to a gene: 10. Germline values: CDR1 SGHTA, CDR2 FQGNSA.

This clone was detected once. This chain links TRBV28 with TRBJ2-7; the D gene is possibly TRBD2 (5 bases). The germline V gene encodes CDR1 MDHEN and CDR2 SYDVKM. CDR3 length: 14 amino acids. V was cut by 1 base and J by 2 bases, with 9 bases left in between. The CDR3 here is CASSLSAGTYEQYF. CDR3 coding DNA: TGTGCCAGCAGTTTATCTGCCGGGACCTACGAGCAGTACTTC.